This entry describes one TCR beta chain. Its antigen is as yet unknown. Profiling relied on immunoSEQ multiplex PCR, and the TCRdb table lists in-frame clones only, not all of them. The data show approximately 150,000 clones, 88% seen once. Germline loops: CDR1 MNHEY, CDR2 SVGAGI. V shed 8 bases and J shed 5 bases, with 16 bases lying between them. The CDR3 contains 15 residues. The sample comes from a study of T cell responses to AZD1222 COVID-19 vaccine. Study results and limitations: Targets within unmutated variant regions were reportedly found for nearly half of spike-specific TCRs. Repertoire samples came only from after the peak T cell response. Donors were chiefly white British, with a greater number of females, and clonal diversity was perhaps underestimated.

The receptor comes from an adult who received the AZD1222 COVID-19 vaccine. This sample comprised peripheral blood, obtained 28 days after the second AZD1222 dose. This chain connects TRBV6-5 to TRBJ1-6; possible D gene TRBD1, 5 bases. CDR3 sequence: CASLDSQLNNSPLHF. The CDR3 DNA sequence: TGTGCCAGCCTCGACAGCCAGCTCAATAATTCACCCCTCCACTTT.